These 13 T cell receptor beta chains originate from one sample sequenced in a study of blood T cell repertoires in COVID-19. TCRdb's copy holds only in-frame clones and misses some; the assay was immunoSEQ multiplex PCR. The repertoire holds about 180,000 clones, with roughly 85% as singletons. Sequenced: peripheral blood. The receptors originated from a human donor with active or convalescent COVID-19. The donor label of this sample is uncertain.

This chain links TRBV25-1 with TRBJ1-1; D perhaps matches TRBD1 (6 bases). The CDR3 extends over 15 amino acids. The V end was cut by 8 bases, the J end by 4 bases, with 20 bases between. Germline V gene lookup returns CDR1 MGHDK and CDR2 SYGVNS. Here the CDR3 reads CASRPLDTGPTEAFF. CDR3 DNA sequence: TGTGCCAGCCGTCCGCTTGATACAGGGCCCACTGAAGCTTTCTTT.

The chain has TRBV7-9 and TRBJ1-2; 9 bases agree with TRBD1. This CDR3 region has 16 residues. The J segment lost 4 bases and the V segment lost 5 bases, leaving 11 bases of the junction unmatched. Germline values: CDR1 SEHNR, CDR2 FQNEAQ (reference sequence). The CDR3 loop reads CASSQARDRDFYGYTF. The CDR3 nucleotides are TGTGCCAGCAGCCAAGCCCGGGACAGGGACTTCTATGGCTACACCTTC. The full variable domain, its missing parts supplied by reference TRBV7-9 and TRBJ1-2, is DTGVSQNPRHKITKRGQNVTFRCDPISEHNRLYWYRQTLGQGPEFLTYFQNEAQLEKSRLLSDRFSAERPKGSFSTLEIQRTEQGDSAMYLCASSQARDRDFYGYTFGSGTRLTVV.

The chain links TRBV3-1 (or the pseudogene TRBV3-2) to TRBJ2-2; the D gene is possibly TRBD1 (5 bases). The CDR3 extends over 16 amino acids. Trimming cost V 3 bases and J 7 bases, with 18 bases left between them. Germline assignment: CDR1 LGHDT and CDR2 YNNKEL (reference sequence). The CDR3 reads CASSHPRVGQGGELFF. The CDR3 DNA sequence: TGTGCCAGCAGCCACCCGAGAGTTGGGCAGGGCGGGGAGCTGTTTTTT.

The chain recombines TRBV4-2 with TRBJ1-6; D is possibly TRBD1 (5 bases). The germline CDR1 and CDR2 sequences are LGHNA and YNFKEQ. CDR3 length equals 16 residues. Trimming took 8 bases from V and 0 from J, leaving 14 bases between them. The CDR3 loop is CASCLEGSSYNSPLHF. CDR3 DNA: TGTGCCAGCTGCCTAGAGGGGAGCTCCTATAATTCACCCCTCCACTTT.

The V call is TRBV29-1, the J call TRBJ1-6, with D possibly matching TRBD1 (6 bases). The CDR3 is 13 amino acids. Trimming shortened V by 4 bases and J by 8 bases, and 12 bases separated the two germline ends. Germline V gene sequence: CDR1 SQVTM, CDR2 ANQGSEA. CDR3 amino acids: CSVVTGYDSPLHF. CDR3 nucleotide sequence: TGCAGCGTTGTCACAGGGTATGATTCACCCCTCCACTTT.

Here the CDR3 DNA reads TGTGCCAGCAGGATACAGGGTTCGGACTATGGCTACACCTTC. It translates to CASRIQGSDYGYTF. J is TRBJ1-2 and V is TRBV7-2; the D gene is possibly TRBD1 (6 bases). Germline lookup yields CDR1 SGHTA and CDR2 FQGNSA. Trimming left V 6 bases short and J 3 bases short, with 14 bases between. This CDR3 is 14 amino acids long.

V usage is TRBV7-9 and J usage is TRBJ1-4; 7 bases are a match to TRBD1. With 2 bases clipped from V and 7 bases from J, the junction kept 7 bases outside the gene matches. This CDR3 is built from 15 residues. In germline, CDR1 is SEHNR, CDR2 FQNEAQ (reference sequence). This CDR3 reads CASSLKGARSEKLFF. CDR3 sequence (DNA): TGTGCCAGCAGCTTAAAGGGGGCGAGGAGTGAAAAACTGTTTTTT.

The chain is built from TRBV19 and TRBJ1-1; 10 bases are a match to TRBD1. CDR1 LNHDA and CDR2 SQIVND come from the germline V gene (reference sequence). V shed 6 bases and J 5 bases; nucleotides not matched to a gene: 9. The CDR3 length is 15 residues. The CDR3: CASSRDRGWKTEAFF. Here the CDR3 DNA reads TGTGCCAGTAGCAGGGACAGGGGTTGGAAAACTGAAGCTTTCTTT.

As regards this clone: At the DNA level, this CDR3 is encoded by other sequences in the same sample as well. This chain joins TRBV6-2 or TRBV6-3 and TRBJ2-5; 7 nucleotides align to TRBD2. This CDR3 contains 13 residues. CDR1 and CDR2 from the germline V gene are MNHEY and SVGEGT. V shed 1 base and J 5 bases; nucleotides not matched to a gene: 1. CDR3 region: CASSYLGGETQYF. The CDR3 coding sequence is TGTGCCAGCAGTTACTTGGGGGGGGAGACCCAGTACTTC.

V is TRBV7-2 and J is TRBJ2-5; 8 nucleotides align to TRBD2. Per germline, CDR1 SGHTA and CDR2 FQGNSA. Germline trimming cut 0 bases from V and 1 base from J; bases unmatched to any gene: 7. The length of the CDR3 is 17 residues. The CDR3: CASSLAGRGASQETQYF. For the CDR3, the DNA is TGTGCCAGCAGCTTAGCTGGGCGGGGGGCTTCCCAAGAGACCCAGTACTTC.

The chain uses TRBV5-1 and TRBJ2-1; 9 bases fit TRBD2. The trim removed 3 bases at V and 9 bases at J, leaving 16 bases unmatched. The CDR3 length is 17 residues. CDR1 and CDR2 (germline): SGHRS, YFSETQ. The CDR3 region has the DNA TGCGCCAGCAGCTCGACCATACTAGCGGGCCCAACCCGTGAGCAGTTCTTC. The encoded protein is CASSSTILAGPTREQFF.

CDR3 bases: TGTGCCAGCAGACGGGAAGTGTACGAGCAGTACTTC. Residues: CASRREVYEQYF. The chain recombines TRBV28 with TRBJ2-7, with D maybe TRBD2 (5 bases). The germline V gene encodes CDR1 MDHEN and CDR2 SYDVKM. The CDR3 contains 12 residues. V lost 6 bases, J lost 4 bases, and 10 bases lay in between.

This clone appeared a few times. V and J are TRBV10-3 and TRBJ2-7; 8 nucleotides line up with TRBD1. J gave up 7 bases and V 3 bases, and 2 bases lay outside the gene matches. CDR1 and CDR2 from the germline V gene are ENHRY and SYGVKD. CDR3 length equals 12 residues. As DNA, the CDR3 is TGTGCCATCAGTGAAACAGGGGGAGAGCAGTACTTC. The encoded protein is CAISETGGEQYF.